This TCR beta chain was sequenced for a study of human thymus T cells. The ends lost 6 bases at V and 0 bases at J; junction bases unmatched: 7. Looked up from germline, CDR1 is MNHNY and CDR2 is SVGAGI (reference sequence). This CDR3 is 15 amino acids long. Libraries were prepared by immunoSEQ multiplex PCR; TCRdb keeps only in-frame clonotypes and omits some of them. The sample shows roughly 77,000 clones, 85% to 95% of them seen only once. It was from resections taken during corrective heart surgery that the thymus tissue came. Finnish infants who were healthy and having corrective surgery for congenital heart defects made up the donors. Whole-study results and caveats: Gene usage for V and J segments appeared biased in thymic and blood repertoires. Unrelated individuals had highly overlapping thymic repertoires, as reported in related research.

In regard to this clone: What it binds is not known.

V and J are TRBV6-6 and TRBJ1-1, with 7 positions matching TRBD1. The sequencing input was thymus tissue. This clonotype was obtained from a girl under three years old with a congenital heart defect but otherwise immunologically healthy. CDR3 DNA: TGTGCCAGCAGGGGACAGTTTATAATGAACACTGAAGCTTTCTTT. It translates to CASRGQFIMNTEAFF.